The 10 T cell receptor beta chains reported below all come from one sample, sequenced in a study of metastatic and nonmetastatic thyroid tumors. From the PCR reads, TCRdb re-called clones with MiXCR. The data hold roughly 29,000 clones, with around 22% observed a single time. No treatment had been given to any patient before thyroid surgery. Sequencing input: blood. These receptors all stem from a female donor with papillary thyroid cancer or a benign thyroid nodule (not recorded which). Some clones in this sample may be carry-over from other donors' samples.

The table lists this clone with many counts. The rearrangement joins TRBV6-1 to TRBJ1-2; D gene ambiguous. The CDR3 runs to 14 residues. The V gene's germline CDR1 is MNHNS and CDR2 SASEGT. The ends were cut back, 7 bases at V and 3 bases at J, with 15 bases in the middle. CDR3 amino acids: CASNGSLRDYGYTF. CDR3 nucleotide sequence: TGTGCCAGCAATGGTTCTCTTAGGGACTATGGCTACACCTTC.

Many counts were recorded for this clone. This sequence joins TRBV12-3 or TRBV12-4 and TRBJ2-1; no reliable D call. CDR3 length equals 14 residues. With 4 bases removed from V and 7 bases from J, the gap between germline ends came to 14 bases. The CDR3 reads CASSYSPTKNEQFF. DNA of the CDR3: TGTGCCAGCAGTTACTCCCCTACGAAGAATGAGCAGTTCTTC.

In its sample, this clone was seen many times. The V gene is TRBV9, the J gene TRBJ1-3, with D uncertain. The CDR3 length is 15 residues. Germline V gene lookup returns CDR1 SGDLS and CDR2 YYNGEE. Trimming left V 2 bases short and J 0 bases short, with 9 bases between. DNA of the CDR3: TGTGCCAGCAGCGTTCTCGGGAGCTCTGGAAACACCATATATTTT. Translation gives CASSVLGSSGNTIYF. Together with reference TRBV9 and TRBJ1-3, the CDR3 gives the full variable domain: DSGVTQTPKHLITATGQRVTLRCSPRSGDLSVYWYQQSLDQGLQFLIQYYNGEERAKGNILERFSAQQFPDLHSELNLSSLELGDSALYFCASSVLGSSGNTIYFGEGSWLTVV.

As concerns this clone: The sample holds other DNA sequences that translate to the same CDR3. This chain joins TRBV10-2 and TRBJ2-6; D gene unclear. Trimming took 9 bases from V and 2 from J, leaving 20 bases between them. CDR1 and CDR2 from the germline V gene are WSHSY and SAAADI. This CDR3 spans 17 amino acids. The CDR3: CASRPGPQRPGANVLTF. CDR3 bases: TGCGCCAGTAGGCCCGGCCCCCAACGGCCTGGGGCCAACGTCCTGACTTTC.

This clone was observed many times. This sample includes further DNA sequences coding for the same CDR3. The V gene is TRBV20-1, the J gene TRBJ2-7; 7 bases fit TRBD2. The CDR3 runs to 14 residues. The germline gives CDR1 DFQATT, CDR2 SNEGSKA (reference sequence). V gave up 1 base and J gave up 6 bases; unmatched junction bases: 9. In nucleotides, the CDR3 is TGCAGTGCTAGAGCCCTTGGGAGGGCCGGCGAGCAGTACTTC. Residues: CSARALGRAGEQYF.

This clone has ten or more counts. V and J are TRBV12-3 or TRBV12-4 and TRBJ1-4, with 8 bases lining up with TRBD1. This CDR3 is built from 14 residues. The V gene end was trimmed by 5 bases and the J gene end by 5 bases; junction bases not matched to a gene: 4. CDR3: CASSPRTGNEKLFF. The CDR3 nucleotides read TGTGCCAGCAGTCCGCGGACAGGGAATGAAAAACTGTTTTTT.

This clone was detected only a few times. The chain couples TRBV6-1 to TRBJ1-6; weak D call: TRBD1 (5 bases). V lost 6 bases to trimming and J lost 6 bases, with 15 bases between them. CDR1 is MNHNS, CDR2 SASEGT, per germline. This CDR3 contains 15 residues. This chain's CDR3 is CASSETGGSNSPLHF. The DNA of the CDR3 is TGTGCCAGCAGCGAAACCGGGGGTTCTAATTCACCCCTCCACTTT.

This clone occurred many times. The rearrangement uses TRBV4-2 and TRBJ2-1; tentative D call: TRBD2 (6 bases). This CDR3 is built from 15 residues. V was shortened by 2 bases and J by 5 bases, with 13 bases between the two germline ends. The germline V gene has CDR1 LGHNA and CDR2 YNFKEQ. The CDR3 protein is CASSQKAGGNNEQFF. The DNA of the CDR3 is TGTGCCAGCAGCCAAAAAGCGGGTGGAAACAATGAGCAGTTCTTC.

On this clone itself: One end of the junction varies from germline; a read error may be responsible. The gene calls are TRBV20-1 and TRBJ1-5, with 8 bases fitting TRBD1. Germline V gives CDR1 DFQATT, CDR2 SNEGSKA (reference sequence). The CDR3 consists of 14 residues. The CDR3 region is CSARTGGFNLPKHF. CDR3 sequence (DNA): TGCAGTGCTAGAACAGGGGGGTTCAATCTGCCCAAGCATTTT.

CDR3 residues: CASRTLLGSSYEQYF. For the CDR3, the DNA is TGTGCCAGCCGGACACTCTTGGGTAGCTCCTACGAGCAGTACTTC. V is TRBV6-2 or TRBV6-3 and J is TRBJ2-7; tentative D call: TRBD1 (5 bases). The CDR3 has 15 amino acids. Trimming removed 8 bases from V and 0 bases from J, with 17 bases in between. Germline V CDR1 and CDR2: MNHEY, SVGEGT.